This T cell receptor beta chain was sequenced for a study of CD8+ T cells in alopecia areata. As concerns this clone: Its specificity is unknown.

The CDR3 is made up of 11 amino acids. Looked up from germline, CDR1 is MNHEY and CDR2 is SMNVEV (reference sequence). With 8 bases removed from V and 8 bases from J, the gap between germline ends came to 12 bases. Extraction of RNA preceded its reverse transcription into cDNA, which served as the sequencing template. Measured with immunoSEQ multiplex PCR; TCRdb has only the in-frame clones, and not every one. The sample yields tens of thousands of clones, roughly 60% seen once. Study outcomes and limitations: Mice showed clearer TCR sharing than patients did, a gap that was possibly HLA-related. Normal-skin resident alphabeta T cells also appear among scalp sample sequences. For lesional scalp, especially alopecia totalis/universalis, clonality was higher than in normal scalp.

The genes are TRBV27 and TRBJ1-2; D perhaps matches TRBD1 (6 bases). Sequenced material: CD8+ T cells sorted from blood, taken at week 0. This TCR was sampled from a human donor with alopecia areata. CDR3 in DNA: TGTGCCAGCCTCGGGGGCGGCGGCTACACCTTC. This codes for CASLGGGGYTF.